The subject of this entry is one T cell receptor beta chain. The CDR3 totals 13 residues. The ends were cut back, 3 bases at V and 8 bases at J, with 14 bases in the middle. Germline CDR1 SGDLS, CDR2 YYNGEE. A sample-barcoded 5' primer and a J-beta primer mix were used in a second PCR of roughly 7 to 11 cycles. TCRdb processed the 5' RACE reads anew with MiXCR; each CDR3 protein has one entry. The sample has about 780,000 distinct CDR3 sequences, around a quarter seen once. The data originate from a study of blood T cells in healthy people across ages. Study overall: Template switching caught about one barcoded beta molecule for each two T cells.

This sample also belongs to another study, concerning T cells of mothers and their children. That paper adds: Sample barcodes plus 2-4 random nucleotides came from the M1S primer.

Sequencing used blood. V usage is TRBV9 and J usage is TRBJ2-5; maybe TRBD2 (7 bases). The TCR sequence derives from a boy younger than 18 in good health. The CDR3: CASSAEGGGTQYF. In nucleotides, the CDR3 is TGTGCCAGCAGCGCAGAAGGGGGGGGCACCCAGTACTTC.